Following are 11 T cell receptor beta chains from one sample sequenced in a study of blood T cells in healthy people across ages. A second about 6 to 12 cycle PCR used barcoded and J-beta primers. TCRdb re-derived calls from the 5' RACE reads in MiXCR, one entry per CDR3 protein. The sample has 700,000 or so distinct CDR3 sequences, 22% seen once; the top ten hold roughly a fifth. The specimen was blood. The source is a man between 65 and 79 years old in good health.

The chain links TRBV20-1 to TRBJ1-1; 7 positions match TRBD1. The CDR3 has 17 amino acids. Germline CDR1 is DFQATT and CDR2 is SNEGSKA (reference sequence). V gave up 5 bases and J gave up 0 bases; unmatched junction bases: 15. CDR3 loop: CSAYPISGQAMNTEAFF. The DNA for the CDR3 is TGCAGTGCTTATCCAATCTCCGGACAGGCTATGAACACTGAAGCTTTCTTT.

CDR3 sequence (DNA): TGTGCCAGCAGCTTACTCGGGGGGCGAGGGGAAAAACTGTTTTTT. Its protein product is CASSLLGGRGEKLFF. The genes are TRBV7-8 and TRBJ1-4; the D gene is possibly TRBD1 (6 bases). V gave up 2 bases and J gave up 8 bases, with 15 bases separating them. Germline assignment: CDR1 SGHVS and CDR2 FQNEAQ. The CDR3 loop spans 15 amino acids.

This clonotype has just a few counts. The rearrangement joins TRBV5-1 to TRBJ1-1, with unresolved D. Germline V gene lookup returns CDR1 SGHRS and CDR2 YFSETQ. With 4 bases removed from V and 2 bases from J, the gap between germline ends came to 15 bases. This CDR3 region has 15 residues. The CDR3 nucleotides read TGCGCCAGCAGCCCCAACCTGGACCGTAACACTGAAGCTTTCTTT. Amino acid sequence: CASSPNLDRNTEAFF.

The chain has TRBV6-2 or TRBV6-3 and TRBJ2-5; D may be TRBD1 (6 bases). TRBJ2-7 explains the end of the DNA better; the J call may be wrong. This CDR3 comprises 14 residues. CDR1 MNHEY and CDR2 SVGEGT come from the germline V gene. CDR3: CASRPSGTSHEQYF. The CDR3 nucleotides read TGTGCCAGCAGACCCTCCGGGACATCCCACGAGCAGTACTTC.

This clonotype came up a few times. A much larger clone lies one base from this, so it may be a read error. The rearrangement joins TRBV4-1 to TRBJ1-2; D gene uncertain. This CDR3 spans 13 amino acids. CDR1 and CDR2 (germline): MGHRA, YSYEKL. In DNA, the CDR3 is TGCGCCAGCAGCCTCGACTTGAACTATGACTACACCTTC. Its translation is CASSLDLNYDYTF.

The V gene is TRBV9, the J gene TRBJ2-7; D may be TRBD1 (6 bases). CDR3 size: 15 residues. V dropped 3 bases and J dropped 2 bases, with 15 bases sitting between them. The V gene's germline CDR1 is SGDLS and CDR2 YYNGEE. In nucleotides, the CDR3 is TGTGCCAGCAGCGCGACCGGGACAATTACCTACGAGCAGTACTTC. Encoded protein: CASSATGTITYEQYF.

V gene TRBV20-1 combines with J gene TRBJ2-4, with D perhaps matching TRBD1 (6 bases). This CDR3 has 13 amino acids. Germline values: CDR1 DFQATT, CDR2 SNEGSKA (reference sequence). The V gene lost 5 bases and the J gene lost 3 bases, with 11 bases spanning the gap. CDR3 amino acids: CSAGQSFKNIQYF. The CDR3 region has the DNA TGCAGTGCTGGACAGTCATTCAAAAACATTCAGTACTTC.

This clonotype has just a few counts. The chain couples TRBV20-1 to TRBJ2-4, with 15 bases fitting TRBD2. The V segment lost 6 bases and the J segment 5 bases; nucleotides outside the gene matches: 5. Germline V gives CDR1 DFQATT, CDR2 SNEGSKA (reference sequence). The CDR3 contains 15 residues. CDR3 amino acids: CSAAGLAGGENIQYF. CDR3 nucleotide sequence: TGCAGTGCGGCCGGACTAGCGGGAGGGGAAAACATTCAGTACTTC.

This clonotype was observed a handful of times. The chain joins TRBV5-1 to TRBJ2-3, with 12 bases lining up with TRBD2. The germline CDR1 and CDR2 sequences are SGHRS and YFSETQ. Trimming at V came to 5 bases and at J to 3 bases, leaving 13 bases not matched to a gene. The CDR3 is made up of 18 amino acids. The CDR3 region has the DNA TGCGCCAGCAGTTCTAGCCCTAGCGGGGGGGCTCGAACAGATACGCAGTATTTT. Protein sequence: CASSSSPSGGARTDTQYF. Combining the CDR3 with reference TRBV5-1 and TRBJ2-3 gives the whole variable domain KAGVTQTPRYLIKTRGQQVTLSCSPISGHRSVSWYQQTPGQGLQFLFEYFSETQRNKGNFPGRFSGRQFSNSRSEMNVSTLELGDSALYLCASSSSPSGGARTDTQYFGPGTRLTVL.

The chain combines TRBV5-1 with TRBJ2-7, with a weak D call TRBD2 (5 bases). Per the germline V gene, CDR1 is SGHRS and CDR2 is YFSETQ. V dropped 1 base and J dropped 6 bases, with 8 bases sitting between them. This CDR3 region has 12 residues. CDR3 nucleotides: TGCGCCAGCAGCTTGAGAGCGGTCGAGCAGTACGTC. It specifies CASSLRAVEQYV.

This clonotype was picked up many times. V gene TRBV18 combines with J gene TRBJ2-1; no definite D call. Trimming stripped 1 base from V and 6 bases from J, with 4 bases between. CDR3 length: 12 amino acids. Germline V gives CDR1 KGHSH, CDR2 LQKENI. CDR3 coding DNA: TGTGCCAGCTCACCACAGGGCAATGAGCAGTTCTTC. Translating gives CASSPQGNEQFF.